These 18 T cell receptor beta chains originate from one sample sequenced in a study of Ad26.COV2.S vaccination and SARS-CoV-2 variants. TCRdb's table, derived via immunoSEQ multiplex PCR, lists solely in-frame clones and lacks some. This table has around 370,000 clones, around 92% appearing once. Specimen: peripheral blood, collected after recovery from COVID-19. The source of these receptors is a human donor who had recovered from COVID-19.

The V and J genes are TRBV5-5 and TRBJ2-7; 8 positions agree with TRBD2. This CDR3 spans 14 amino acids. The V segment lost 3 bases and the J segment 4 bases; nucleotides outside the gene matches: 6. Looked up from germline, CDR1 is SGHKS and CDR2 is YYEKEE (reference sequence). The CDR3 coding sequence is TGTGCCAGCAGCTCCAGCGGGGGCCAGTACGAGCAGTACTTC. It encodes CASSSSGGQYEQYF.

The chain links TRBV11-2 to TRBJ2-2; 7 nucleotides align to TRBD1. The V gene's germline CDR1 is SGHAT and CDR2 FQNNGV. There are 15 residues in the CDR3. V gave up 1 base and J gave up 4 bases; unmatched junction bases: 3. As DNA, the CDR3 is TGTGCCAGCAGCTTAGTACAGGGGTTCACCGGGGAGCTGTTTTTT. Residues: CASSLVQGFTGELFF.

This chain links TRBV14 with TRBJ2-1, with 10 bases aligning to TRBD2. Germline assignment: CDR1 SGHDN and CDR2 FVKESK. V was clipped by 4 bases and J by 3 bases; unmatched bases: 6. CDR3 length: 16 amino acids. In DNA form, the CDR3 reads TGTGCCAGCAGCCTTGATAGCGGGGGGTACTACAATGAGCAGTTCTTC. Protein: CASSLDSGGYYNEQFF.

The chain combines TRBV6-2 or TRBV6-3 with TRBJ1-5; maybe TRBD1 (5 bases). In germline, CDR1 is MNHEY, CDR2 SVGEGT. V shed 6 bases and J shed 1 base, with 16 bases lying between them. The CDR3 is made up of 16 amino acids. The CDR3 protein is CASSRARGGSNQPQHF. The CDR3 DNA reads TGTGCCAGCAGCCGGGCGAGGGGAGGGAGCAATCAGCCCCAGCATTTT.

CDR3: CASSYQQTSNYGYTF. For the CDR3, the DNA is TGTGCCAGCAGTTACCAGCAGACCTCTAACTATGGCTACACCTTC. The V gene is TRBV6-2 or TRBV6-3, the J gene TRBJ1-2; the D is unclear. Per germline, CDR1 MNHEY and CDR2 SVGEGT. Trimming took off 2 bases at V and 0 bases at J, with 10 bases between the two ends. This CDR3 has 15 amino acids.

The gene calls are TRBV27 and TRBJ1-6, with D unclear. The V gene lost 3 bases and the J gene lost 6 bases, with 6 bases spanning the gap. CDR1 is MNHEY, CDR2 SMNVEV, per germline (reference sequence). This CDR3 has 13 residues. The CDR3, as DNA: TGTGCCAGCAGTTTCCCGGGTAATTCACCCCTCCACTTT. Translating it yields CASSFPGNSPLHF.

The chain couples TRBV12-3 or TRBV12-4 to TRBJ1-2; 9 bases line up with TRBD1. With V trimmed by 6 bases and J by 8 bases, 7 bases remained unmatched. CDR3 length: 13 residues. The DNA for the CDR3 is TGTGCCAGCAGCCAACAGGGGGCGGGAGGCTACACCTTC. Translation: CASSQQGAGGYTF.

The rearrangement links TRBV6-6 to TRBJ1-2; no clear D. Trimming shortened V by 6 bases and J by 4 bases, and 21 bases separated the two germline ends. Germline CDR1 is MNHNY and CDR2 is SVGAGI (reference sequence). The CDR3 has 16 amino acids. In DNA form, the CDR3 reads TGTGCCAGCAGCCCCCGGGCAGACGCCCTGAGCTATGGCTACACCTTC. Its protein is CASSPRADALSYGYTF.

The sample holds a few counts of this clone. The chain links TRBV19 to TRBJ1-6; TRBD1 aligns across 12 bases. The CDR3 is 16 residues long. Germline V lookup: CDR1 LNHDA, CDR2 SQIVND (reference sequence). The trim removed 5 bases at V and 11 bases at J, leaving 10 bases unmatched. The CDR3 sequence is CASSPRGQGASPPLHF. As DNA, the CDR3 is TGTGCCAGTAGTCCCCGGGGACAGGGGGCTTCTCCACCCCTCCACTTT.

This sequence joins TRBV5-1 and TRBJ1-5; D remains ambiguous. CDR3 length equals 15 residues. Trimming cost V 2 bases and J 0 bases, with 9 bases left between them. Per the germline V gene, CDR1 is SGHRS and CDR2 is YFSETQ. In DNA, the CDR3 is TGCGCCAGCAGCTTAGGAGATAATAGCAATCAGCCCCAGCATTTT. Translated, it gives CASSLGDNSNQPQHF.

The chain couples TRBV3-1 (or the pseudogene TRBV3-2) to TRBJ1-6, with D possibly being TRBD1 (6 bases). Trimming removed 0 bases from V and 11 bases from J, with 11 bases in between. CDR3 size: 14 residues. Germline CDR1 and CDR2: LGHDT and YNNKEL (reference sequence). The CDR3 here is CASSQDLTGAPLHF. The CDR3 bases are TGTGCCAGCAGCCAAGATCTGACAGGTGCACCCCTCCACTTT.

This rearrangement joins TRBV7-3 to TRBJ1-1; 7 positions agree with TRBD1. V dropped 5 bases and J dropped 12; count of bases not matched to a gene: 12. The CDR3 sequence is 13 residues long. CDR1 and CDR2 (germline): SGHTA, FQGTGA. CDR3 sequence reads: CASSQSPGQQTFF. CDR3 DNA sequence: TGTGCCAGCAGCCAATCCCCGGGACAGCAGACTTTCTTT.

The rearrangement joins TRBV29-1 to TRBJ2-5, with a tentative D call TRBD1 (7 bases). The germline V gene has CDR1 SQVTM and CDR2 ANQGSEA. There are 13 residues in the CDR3. The V end lost 4 bases, the J end lost 4 bases, and 13 bases lay between the germline ends. CDR3 nucleotides: TGCAGCGTTGTTCCAGGGGGAGGAGAGACCCAGTACTTC. Protein product: CSVVPGGGETQYF. Supplemented by reference TRBV29-1 and TRBJ2-5, the full variable domain reads SAVISQKPSRDICQRGTSLTIQCQVDSQVTMMFWYRQQPGQSLTLIATANQGSEATYESGFVIDKFPISRPNLTFSTLTVSNMSPEDSSIYLCSVVPGGGETQYFGPGTRLLVL.

This sequence joins TRBV3-1 (or the pseudogene TRBV3-2) and TRBJ2-2, with 9 bases identical to TRBD1. The CDR3 runs to 15 residues. V lost 1 base and J lost 6; bases outside the gene matches: 3. The germline V gene encodes CDR1 LGHDT and CDR2 YNNKEL (reference sequence). CDR3 in DNA: TGTGCCAGCAGCCAAGTAAGACAGGGGGCCGGGGAGCTGTTTTTT. Translation: CASSQVRQGAGELFF.

The chain couples TRBV2 to TRBJ2-7, with 9 bases matching TRBD2. Germline CDR1 and CDR2: SNHLY and FYNNEI. The V segment lost 1 base and the J segment 5 bases; nucleotides outside the gene matches: 6. The CDR3 is 15 residues long. CDR3 sequence reads: CASSEVSGGVDEQYF. CDR3 sequence (DNA): TGTGCCAGCAGTGAAGTTAGCGGGGGAGTTGACGAGCAGTACTTC.

This clone was detected only once. The chain carries TRBV10-3 and TRBJ1-1; TRBD1 matches 8 bases. J gave up 0 bases and V 0 bases, and 9 bases lay outside the gene matches. Germline CDR1 reads ENHRY; CDR2 reads SYGVKD. The CDR3 has 18 residues. For the CDR3, the DNA is TGTGCCATCAGTGAGTCGATTTCAGGGGGCCGAATGAACACTGAAGCTTTCTTT. This sequence encodes CAISESISGGRMNTEAFF.

The chain combines TRBV7-2 with TRBJ2-3; D is possibly TRBD1 or TRBD2 (6 bases each). Deletions cut 3 bases from V and 1 base from J, with 11 bases between. The CDR3 length is 15 residues. In germline, CDR1 is SGHTA, CDR2 FQGNSA. CDR3 in amino acids: CASSFGGPRTDTQYF. The DNA of the CDR3 is TGTGCCAGCAGCTTTGGGGGGCCGCGCACAGATACGCAGTATTTT.

J is TRBJ1-2 and V is TRBV7-3; no firm D call. The CDR3 totals 12 residues. Germline-derived CDR1 and CDR2 are SGHTA and FQGTGA. Trimming left V 5 bases short and J 6 bases short, with 10 bases between. The CDR3, as DNA: TGTGCCAGCAGCGATGGGCCTGATGGCTACACCTTC. Amino acids: CASSDGPDGYTF. The variable domain in full, completed from reference TRBV7-3 and TRBJ1-2, reads GAGVSQTPSNKVTEKGKYVELRCDPISGHTALYWYRQSLGQGPEFLIYFQGTGAADDSGLPNDRFFAVRPEGSVSTLKIQRTERGDSAVYLCASSDGPDGYTFGSGTRLTVV.